This is a list of T cell receptor beta chains from one sample in a study of cytotoxic CD8 clonotypes in ibrutinib-treated CLL. TCRdb's table, derived via immunoSEQ multiplex PCR, lists solely in-frame clones and lacks some. The data hold some 140,000 clones, with approximately 90% observed a single time. Sample: PBMCs, taken after 12 months of ibrutinib treatment. All receptors come from a human donor with chronic lymphocytic leukemia. Both conserved end residues are trimmed from each CDR3. Each record gives: clone size, D gene, V gene, CDR3 protein. A D gene is named only where the DNA matches it firmly. Only part of the rows carry a size: once, few, many, or a class if the clone is expanded.

>.|.|TRBV28
ASRKREAAIEQF
>.|TRBD1|TRBV11-2
ASRLQGATIQY
>.|TRBD1|TRBV30
AWSGDRGMSGYT
>once|.|TRBV28
ASSLWSRANTGELF
>.|TRBD1|TRBV9
ASSVQQGSANEQF
>once|.|TRBV6-6
ASQTPGVEKLF
>.|.|TRBV19
ASLRTDTTNYGYT
>.|.|TRBV6-1
ASNQRSASSYEQY
>.|.|TRBV30
AWSANTQETQY
>.|TRBD2|TRBV11-2
ASSLDTSGFYEQY
>once|.|TRBV19
ASSRRGGQETQY
>.|.|TRBV6-5
ASSYGRNYEQY
>.|.|TRBV18
ASSPVAGVDTEAF
>.|TRBD2|TRBV2
ASSWTSASDNEQF
>.|.|TRBV18
ASSPTGSGNTIY
>.|.|TRBV7-2
ASSLLRGPEQY
>once|.|TRBV28
ASSFGGYGYT
>.|.|TRBV7-2
ASRPNIVALEQY
>.|TRBD1|TRBV25-1
ASSEVTGVEQY
>.|TRBD2|TRBV27
ASSPRVAGHNEQF
>few|.|TRBV23-1
ASSHGGAF
>.|.|TRBV10-3
AISEDRLVLNEQF
>.|.|TRBV6-5
ASRRGGDEKLF
>.|TRBD1|TRBV9
ASSAGQGAASEQY
>.|.|TRBV7-2
ASSLNRVETQY
>once|TRBD1|TRBV28
ASSSTGANEKLF
>.|.|TRBV11-2
ASSLGATRGGT
>.|.|TRBV10-3
AISEPGLNTEAF
>.|TRBD1|TRBV2
ASREGAAGYQPQH
>.|TRBD1|TRBV9
ASSEKTGNYNEQF
>.|TRBD2|TRBV5-4
ASSSGAPDTQY
>once|.|TRBV6-5
ASSYDSNQPQH
>.|.|TRBV6-5
ASSWAFSSGNTIY
>.|.|TRBV10-3
AISDSRSSTDTQY
>.|TRBD2|TRBV15
ATSRKLAGVTNEQF
>.|.|TRBV7-3
ASSSGSGNTIY
>.|.|TRBV27
ASSSSYSYEQY
>once|TRBD1|TRBV13
ASSFNRGRNTEAF
>.|TRBD1|TRBV18
ASSLQGAGAGELF
>.|TRBD2|TRBV9
ASTKLAGGGTDTQY
>once|TRBD1|TRBV29-1
SVEGGTGGYEQY
>.|.|TRBV6-5
ASSYSLVFSGNTIY
>few|TRBD1|TRBV30
AWSASQGMNTEAF
>.|.|TRBV9
ASSVVVRKNSNQPQH
>few|.|TRBV14
ASSYGQPNEKLF
>.|TRBD1|TRBV5-1
ASSPGQANEKLF
>.|.|TRBV30
AWSVLGILTGELF
>.|TRBD2|TRBV10-3
AISDQTGTSGSYEQY
>.|.|TRBV28
ASNLMKGEDEKLF
>.|.|TRBV7-2
ASSLAGDDEQF
>once|.|TRBV28
ASSSWSEKLF
>.|TRBD2|TRBV28
ASTSPGLASDTQY
>.|TRBD1|TRBV10-3
AISESNRGVYNEQF